A selection of T cell receptor beta chains follows, all from one sample in a study of shared clonotypes between healthy human individuals. Data came from immunoSEQ multiplex PCR; TCRdb stores just in-frame clones and leaves some out. The sample lists a few million clones, 80% to 95% seen once, with about 0.37% in the top ten. Sequenced sample: naive CD4+ T cells from PBMCs. The receptors come from a man between 18 and 35 years old in good health. Some clones in this sample may be carry-over from other donors' samples. Both conserved end residues are part of each CDR3.

CASSPRRSEAGYTF TRBJ1-2 TRBV5-4
CASSFMGSSSGAFF TRBJ1-1 TRBV7-2
CASSLAGSGTGELFF TRBJ2-2 TRBV11-3
CASSVDPSSGNTIYF TRBJ1-3 TRBV9
CASSGYGLAGALGAQYF TRBJ2-5 TRBV2
CASSLTSGRVTDTQYF TRBJ2-3 TRBV5-4
CASSPRHDSGNTIYF TRBJ1-3 TRBV9
CASSIAGAETQYF TRBJ2-5 TRBV25-1
CASEGGVGDTQYF TRBJ2-3 TRBV5-1
CASRAETGNSYNEQFF TRBJ2-1 TRBV5-1
CASSLMTSGQETQYF TRBJ2-5 TRBV5-1
CASSYWQNYGYTF TRBJ1-2 TRBV6-5
CSVERRVVDTEAFF TRBJ1-1 TRBV29-1
CASRDRYPRREKGYEQYF TRBJ2-7 TRBV2
CASSFPAENYGYTF TRBJ1-2 TRBV28
CASRPSGGTEAFF TRBJ1-1 TRBV28
CASSSWGADTQYF TRBJ2-3 TRBV27
CASSFSLAGGPRHNEQFF TRBJ2-1 TRBV28
CASSEYMGESEQFF TRBJ2-1 TRBV25-1
CASSQASRGGSGSNQPQHF TRBJ1-5 TRBV4-1
CASSPDRLSNYGYTF TRBJ1-2 TRBV7-9
CASSLGTRTFF TRBJ1-1 TRBV6-6